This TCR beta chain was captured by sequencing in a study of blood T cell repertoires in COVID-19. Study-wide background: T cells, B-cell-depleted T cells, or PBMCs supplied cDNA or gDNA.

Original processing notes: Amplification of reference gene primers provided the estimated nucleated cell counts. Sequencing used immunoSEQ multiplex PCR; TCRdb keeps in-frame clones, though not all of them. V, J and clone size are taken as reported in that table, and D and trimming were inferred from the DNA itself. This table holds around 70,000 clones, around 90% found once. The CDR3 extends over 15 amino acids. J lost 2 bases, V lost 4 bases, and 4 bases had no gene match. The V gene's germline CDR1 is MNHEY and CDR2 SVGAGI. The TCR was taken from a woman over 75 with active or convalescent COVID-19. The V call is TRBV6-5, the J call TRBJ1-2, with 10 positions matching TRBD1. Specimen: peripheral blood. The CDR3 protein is CASSSTGGENYGYTF. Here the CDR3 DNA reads TGTGCCAGCAGTTCGACAGGGGGCGAAAACTATGGCTACACCTTC.